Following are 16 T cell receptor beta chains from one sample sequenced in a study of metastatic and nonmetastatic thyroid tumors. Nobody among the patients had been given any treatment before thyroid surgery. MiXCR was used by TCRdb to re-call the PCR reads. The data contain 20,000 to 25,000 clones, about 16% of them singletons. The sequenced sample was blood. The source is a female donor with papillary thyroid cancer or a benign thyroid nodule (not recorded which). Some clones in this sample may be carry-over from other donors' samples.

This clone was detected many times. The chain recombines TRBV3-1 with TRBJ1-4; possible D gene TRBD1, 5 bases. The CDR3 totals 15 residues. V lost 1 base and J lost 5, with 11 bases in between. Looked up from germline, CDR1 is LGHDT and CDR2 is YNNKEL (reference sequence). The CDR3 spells CASSQGEGYNEKLFF. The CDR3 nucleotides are TGTGCCAGCAGCCAAGGGGAGGGGTACAATGAAAAACTGTTTTTT.

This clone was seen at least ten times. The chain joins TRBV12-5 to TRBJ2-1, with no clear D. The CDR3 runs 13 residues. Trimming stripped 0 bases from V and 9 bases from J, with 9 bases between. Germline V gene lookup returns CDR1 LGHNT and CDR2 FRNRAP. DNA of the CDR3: TGTGCTAGTGGTTTGGTACCGGATGGTGAGCAGTTCTTC. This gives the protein CASGLVPDGEQFF.

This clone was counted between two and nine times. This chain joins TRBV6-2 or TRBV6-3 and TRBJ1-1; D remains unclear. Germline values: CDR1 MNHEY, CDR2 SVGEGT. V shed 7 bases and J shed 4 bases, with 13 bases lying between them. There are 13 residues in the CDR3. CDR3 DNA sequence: TGTGCCAGCAAAACGGATCTCGCCACTGAAGCTTTCTTT. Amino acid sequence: CASKTDLATEAFF.

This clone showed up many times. In nucleotides, the CDR3 is TGTGCCAGCAGTGAAACAGGGAGATCCTACGAGCAGTACTTC. Translating it yields CASSETGRSYEQYF. The J gene is TRBJ2-7, the V gene TRBV6-1; D possibly corresponds to TRBD1 (6 bases). This CDR3 is built from 14 residues. The V end lost 2 bases, the J end lost 1 base, and 9 bases lay between the germline ends. Germline CDR1 is MNHNS and CDR2 is SASEGT.

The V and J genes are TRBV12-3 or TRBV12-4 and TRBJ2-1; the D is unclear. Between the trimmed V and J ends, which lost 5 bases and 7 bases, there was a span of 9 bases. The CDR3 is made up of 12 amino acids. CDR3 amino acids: CASSPLNNEQFF. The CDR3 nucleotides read TGTGCCAGCAGTCCCCTTAATAATGAGCAGTTCTTC.

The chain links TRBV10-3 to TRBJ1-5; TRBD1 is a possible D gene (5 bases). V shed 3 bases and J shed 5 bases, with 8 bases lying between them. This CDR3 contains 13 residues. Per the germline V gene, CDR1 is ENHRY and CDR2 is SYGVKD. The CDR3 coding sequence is TGTGCCATCAGTGAACGGGACGATCAGCCCCAGCATTTT. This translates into CAISERDDQPQHF.

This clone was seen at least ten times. The CDR3 DNA reads as TGTGCCAGCAGCTTAGACTTAAACAGGGGGCTATATGGCTACACCTTC. Translation gives CASSLDLNRGLYGYTF. This sequence joins TRBV11-2 and TRBJ1-2, with TRBD1 identical over 9 bases. The CDR3 is made up of 16 amino acids. V gave up 0 bases and J gave up 5 bases; unmatched junction bases: 7. The germline CDR1 and CDR2 sequences are SGHAT and FQNNGV.

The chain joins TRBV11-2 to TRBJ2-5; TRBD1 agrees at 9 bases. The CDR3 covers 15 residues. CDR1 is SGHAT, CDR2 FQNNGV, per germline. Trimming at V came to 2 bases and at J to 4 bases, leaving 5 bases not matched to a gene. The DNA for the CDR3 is TGTGCCAGCAGCTTACCCGGGACAGGGAGAGAGACCCAGTACTTC. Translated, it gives CASSLPGTGRETQYF.

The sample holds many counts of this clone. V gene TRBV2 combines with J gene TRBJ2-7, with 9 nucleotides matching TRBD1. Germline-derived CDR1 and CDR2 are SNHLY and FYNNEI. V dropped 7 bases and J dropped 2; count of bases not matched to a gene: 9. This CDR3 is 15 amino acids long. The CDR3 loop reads CASTEYGTGTYEQYF. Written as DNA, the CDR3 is TGTGCCAGCACCGAATATGGGACAGGGACCTACGAGCAGTACTTC.

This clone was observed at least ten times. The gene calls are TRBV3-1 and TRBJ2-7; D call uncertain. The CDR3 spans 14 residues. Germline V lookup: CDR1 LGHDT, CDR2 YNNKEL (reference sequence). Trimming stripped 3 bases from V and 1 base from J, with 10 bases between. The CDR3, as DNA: TGTGCCAGCAGCCACGCTTCCGCTTCCTACGAGCAGTACTTC. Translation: CASSHASASYEQYF.

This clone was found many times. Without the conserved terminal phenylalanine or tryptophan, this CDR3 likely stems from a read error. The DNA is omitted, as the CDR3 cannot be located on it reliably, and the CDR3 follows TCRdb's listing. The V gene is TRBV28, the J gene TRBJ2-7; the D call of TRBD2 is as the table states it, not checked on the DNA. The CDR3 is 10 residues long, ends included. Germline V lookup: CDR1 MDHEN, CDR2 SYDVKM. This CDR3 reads CASSPEGPSG.

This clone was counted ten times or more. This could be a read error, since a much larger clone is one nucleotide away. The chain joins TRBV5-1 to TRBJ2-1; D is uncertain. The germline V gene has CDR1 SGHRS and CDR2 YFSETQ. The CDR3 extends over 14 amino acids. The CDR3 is CASSGGNSYNEQSF. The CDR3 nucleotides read TGCGCCAGCAGCGGCGGAAACTCCTACAATGAGCAGTCCTTC. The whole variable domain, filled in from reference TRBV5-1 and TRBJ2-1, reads KAGVTQTPRYLIKTRGQQVTLSCSPISGHRSVSWYQQTPGQGLQFLFEYFSETQRNKGNFPGRFSGRQFSNSRSEMNVSTLELGDSALYLCASSGGNSYNEQSFGPGTRLTVL.

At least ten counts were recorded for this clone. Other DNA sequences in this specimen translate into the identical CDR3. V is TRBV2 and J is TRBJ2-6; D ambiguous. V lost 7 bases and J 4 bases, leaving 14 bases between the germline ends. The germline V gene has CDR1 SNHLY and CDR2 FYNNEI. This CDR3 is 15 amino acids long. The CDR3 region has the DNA TGTGCCAGCACCCTTGAGAGGTCCGGGGCCAACGTCCTGACTTTC. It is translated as CASTLERSGANVLTF.

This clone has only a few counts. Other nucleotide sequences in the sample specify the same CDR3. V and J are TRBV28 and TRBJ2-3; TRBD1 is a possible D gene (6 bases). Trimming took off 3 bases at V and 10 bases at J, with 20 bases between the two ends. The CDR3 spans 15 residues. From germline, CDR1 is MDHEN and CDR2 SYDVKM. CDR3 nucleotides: TGTGCCAGCAGTTTGGCCGAGACAGGTTCACCCTCGCAGTATTTT. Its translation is CASSLAETGSPSQYF.

The CDR3 region has the DNA TGTGCCAGCTCACCTCCGGGAAAGACTAGCACAGATACGCAGTATTTT. It translates to CASSPPGKTSTDTQYF. V and J are TRBV18 and TRBJ2-3, with D possibly being TRBD2 (5 bases). The CDR3 runs to 16 residues. V lost 3 bases, J lost 0 bases, and 13 bases lay in between. Germline CDR1 KGHSH, CDR2 LQKENI.

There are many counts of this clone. The CDR3 loop reads CASSGSGRAGYNEQFF. The CDR3 DNA is TGCGCCAGCAGTGGGAGCGGGAGGGCCGGGTACAATGAGCAGTTCTTC. This chain connects TRBV10-2 to TRBJ2-1, with TRBD2 matching 10 bases. Germline CDR1 is WSHSY and CDR2 is SAAADI. CDR3 length: 16 amino acids. V trimming: 4 bases; J trimming: 4 bases; junction bases outside the gene matches: 7.